Following are 13 T cell receptor beta chains from one sample sequenced in a study of control samples from healthy donors and cancer patients. Clones were sequenced by immunoSEQ multiplex PCR, and TCRdb holds only the in-frame ones, with some missing. Among about 160,000 clones listed, roughly 95% were seen once. The sample was blood. These receptors all stem from a woman in her twenties or thirties in good health.

CDR3 coding DNA: TGTGCCAGCAGCTTAGAGGGACTAGCGGGGGGGCATGGCAATGAGCAGTTCTTC. It yields the protein CASSLEGLAGGHGNEQFF. This sequence joins TRBV7-9 and TRBJ2-1, with 16 bases lining up with TRBD2. CDR1 is SEHNR, CDR2 FQNEAQ, per germline (reference sequence). The CDR3 totals 18 residues. V shed 1 base and J 6 bases; nucleotides not matched to a gene: 6.

The V gene is TRBV19, the J gene TRBJ2-2; D possibly uses TRBD1 or TRBD2 (5 bases each). The V end was cut by 6 bases, the J end by 6 bases, with 17 bases between. Germline assignment: CDR1 LNHDA and CDR2 SQIVND (reference sequence). The CDR3 has 15 amino acids. The CDR3 nucleotides read TGTGCCAGTAGAGTCGGGGCGCCTGAGGCCGGGGAGCTGTTTTTT. It translates to CASRVGAPEAGELFF.

The chain has TRBV12-3 or TRBV12-4 and TRBJ1-1; tentatively, D is TRBD1 (6 bases). With 9 bases removed from V and 4 bases from J, the gap between germline ends came to 15 bases. There are 13 residues in the CDR3. The CDR3: CASTETGSTEAFF. The CDR3 DNA reads TGTGCCAGTACAGAGACAGGATCCACTGAAGCTTTCTTT.

For this clone: Sequence at one end of the junction differs from germline and may be a read error. This CDR3 reads CASSNSRGSGETQYF. The CDR3, as DNA: TGTGCCAGCAGTAACTCCAGGGGTTCGGGAGAGACCCAGTACTTC. J is TRBJ2-5 and V is TRBV6-5; D perhaps matches TRBD1 (6 bases). This CDR3 comprises 15 residues. Germline V gene data show CDR1 as MNHEY and CDR2 as SVGAGI.

The rearrangement joins TRBV28 to TRBJ2-6; unclear D gene. The CDR3 covers 14 residues. V was cut by 3 bases and J by 0 bases, with 3 bases left in between. Germline CDR1 is MDHEN and CDR2 is SYDVKM. CDR3 amino acids: CASSFYSGANVLTF. The CDR3 DNA is TGTGCCAGCAGTTTTTACTCTGGGGCCAACGTCCTGACTTTC.

The CDR3: CASSPGLVMYEQFF. CDR3 in DNA: TGTGCCAGCAGCCCGGGACTGGTTATGTATGAGCAGTTCTTC. The genes are TRBV7-9 and TRBJ2-1; D is possibly TRBD2 (6 bases). Per germline, CDR1 SEHNR and CDR2 FQNEAQ (reference sequence). The CDR3 length is 14 residues. V shed 5 bases and J shed 8 bases, with 16 bases lying between them.

J is TRBJ1-3 and V is TRBV6-1; D possibly corresponds to TRBD1 (5 bases). V was clipped by 3 bases and J by 1 base, with 7 bases between them. Germline CDR1 MNHNS, CDR2 SASEGT. CDR3 size: 14 residues. CDR3: CASSDWGSGNTIYF. DNA of the CDR3: TGTGCCAGCAGTGATTGGGGGTCTGGAAACACCATATATTTT.

The chain is built from TRBV28 and TRBJ1-5; no clear D gene. The length of the CDR3 is 16 residues. Trimming stripped 5 bases from V and 6 bases from J, with 20 bases between. CDR1 and CDR2 (germline): MDHEN, SYDVKM. The CDR3 DNA sequence: TGTGCCAGCAGTGGACCTGGGATGTTGCCTGGTCAGCCCCAGCATTTT. Its protein product is CASSGPGMLPGQPQHF.

V and J are TRBV28 and TRBJ1-5; D perhaps matches TRBD1 (6 bases). In germline, CDR1 is MDHEN, CDR2 SYDVKM. This CDR3 region has 20 residues. The V and J ends lost 5 bases and 2 bases respectively, with 28 bases between them. The CDR3: CASSPRMGEGERWGNQPQHF. The CDR3 DNA reads as TGTGCCAGCAGTCCACGGATGGGGGAGGGGGAACGTTGGGGCAATCAGCCCCAGCATTTT.

The chain joins TRBV4-1 to TRBJ2-1; 10 bases line up with TRBD2. The trim removed 0 bases at V and 7 bases at J, leaving 9 bases unmatched. The CDR3 totals 17 residues. Germline CDR1 MGHRA, CDR2 YSYEKL. The CDR3 here is CASSQEPASGRANEQFF. The CDR3 nucleotides are TGCGCCAGCAGCCAAGAGCCTGCCAGCGGGAGGGCTAATGAGCAGTTCTTC.

The J gene is TRBJ1-5, the V gene TRBV7-8; no definite D call. From germline, CDR1 is SGHVS and CDR2 FQNEAQ. The CDR3 extends over 13 amino acids. With 5 bases removed from V and 6 bases from J, the gap between germline ends came to 11 bases. The chain's CDR3 is CASSQGPLQPQHF. CDR3 nucleotides: TGTGCCAGCAGCCAAGGACCCCTTCAGCCCCAGCATTTT.

The rearrangement uses TRBV2 and TRBJ1-2; D is possibly TRBD1 (6 bases). Trimming left V 7 bases short and J 2 bases short, with 14 bases between. From germline, CDR1 is SNHLY and CDR2 FYNNEI. The CDR3 has 14 residues. Written as DNA, the CDR3 is TGTGCCAGCAACCTTCAGGGGCGGAACTATGGCTACACCTTC. The encoded protein is CASNLQGRNYGYTF.

The chain has TRBV27 and TRBJ1-1; D is unclear. The CDR3 is made up of 13 amino acids. Trimming stripped 6 bases from V and 4 bases from J, with 12 bases between. The V gene's germline CDR1 is MNHEY and CDR2 SMNVEV (reference sequence). The CDR3 DNA follows: TGTGCCAGCAGCCGGGCTCCGGGCACTGAAGCTTTCTTT. This gives the protein CASSRAPGTEAFF.